The 21 T cell receptor beta chains reported below all come from one sample, sequenced in a study of cytomegalovirus exposure and HLA in healthy donors. The PCR was carried out with 60 Vbeta primers and 13 Jbeta primers. TCRdb's table, derived via immunoSEQ multiplex PCR, lists solely in-frame clones and lacks some. The data contain roughly 190,000 clones, around nine tenths of them seen just once; the ten biggest clones take up approximately 1.5%. Sequencing was carried out using PBMCs. The receptor source for this set is a woman under 30 in good health and CMV-seronegative.

This clone is a singleton in its sample. The chain has TRBV6-5 and TRBJ2-3; 9 nucleotides line up with TRBD2. J lost 4 bases, V lost 2 bases, and 4 bases had no gene match. This CDR3 spans 15 amino acids. Germline V gene data show CDR1 as MNHEY and CDR2 as SVGAGI. The CDR3 bases are TGTGCCAGCAGTTACGCGGGGGGGCTCGCAGATACGCAGTATTTT. It is translated as CASSYAGGLADTQYF.

The genes are TRBV19 and TRBJ1-3, with D possibly matching TRBD1 (6 bases). V gave up 11 bases and J gave up 3 bases, with 20 bases separating them. This CDR3 contains 15 residues. CDR1 is LNHDA, CDR2 SQIVND, per germline (reference sequence). The DNA of the CDR3 is TGTGCCTCATCGACCAGACAGGCCAGTGGAAACACCATATATTTT. This gives the protein CASSTRQASGNTIYF. Full variable domain (outside the CDR3, taken from reference TRBV19 and TRBJ1-3): DGGITQSPKYLFRKEGQNVTLSCEQNLNHDAMYWYRQDPGQGLRLIYYSQIVNDFQKGDIAEGYSVSREKKESFPLTVTSAQKNPTAFYLCASSTRQASGNTIYFGEGSWLTVV.

This clone was seen once. The chain combines TRBV28 with TRBJ2-7, with 10 bases identical to TRBD1. Germline CDR1 reads MDHEN; CDR2 reads SYDVKM. V lost 2 bases, J lost 2 bases, and 6 bases stayed unmatched. The CDR3 sequence is 16 residues long. CDR3 DNA sequence: TGTGCCAGCAGTTTAACCGGACAGGGGGGCCCCTACGAGCAGTACTTC. It codes for CASSLTGQGGPYEQYF.

The gene calls are TRBV6-1 and TRBJ2-2; 8 nucleotides align to TRBD2. Germline lookup yields CDR1 MNHNS and CDR2 SASEGT. Trimming took 3 bases from V and 1 from J; bases not matched to a gene: 1. The CDR3 has 15 residues. CDR3 bases: TGTGCCAGCAGTGATAGCGGGGAGAACACCGGGGAGCTGTTTTTT. This encodes CASSDSGENTGELFF.

The chain links TRBV30 to TRBJ1-6; TRBD1 matches at 7 bases. CDR1 and CDR2 (germline): GTSNPN, SVGIG (reference sequence). This CDR3 spans 15 amino acids. Trimming at V came to 3 bases and at J to 0 bases, leaving 2 bases not matched to a gene. CDR3 coding DNA: TGTGCCTGGAGGGGACAGAGCTCCTATAATTCACCCCTCCACTTT. Amino acid sequence: CAWRGQSSYNSPLHF.

The gene calls are TRBV7-9 and TRBJ2-1; 9 positions match TRBD2. From germline, CDR1 is SEHNR and CDR2 FQNEAQ (reference sequence). The CDR3 is 17 residues long. V lost 5 bases to trimming and J lost 5 bases; unmatched junction nucleotides: 13. The CDR3 is CASSSRWGGRVNNEQFF. DNA for the CDR3: TGTGCCAGCAGCAGCAGGTGGGGCGGGAGGGTCAACAATGAGCAGTTCTTC.

V and J are TRBV16 and TRBJ2-5; 7 bases fit TRBD1. The CDR3 covers 13 residues. Trimming at V came to 0 bases and at J to 5 bases, leaving 0 bases not matched to a gene. Germline lookup yields CDR1 KGHSY and CDR2 FQNENV. The CDR3 region is CASSQSRGETQYF. CDR3 in DNA: TGTGCCAGCAGCCAATCCAGGGGGGAGACCCAGTACTTC.

The gene calls are TRBV5-6 and TRBJ2-1; 8 bases match TRBD2. In germline, CDR1 is SGHDT, CDR2 YYEEEE. The CDR3 runs to 16 residues. J was trimmed by 8 bases and V by 0 bases; bases with no gene match: 10. In DNA form, the CDR3 reads TGTGCCAGCAGCTTGGGCGGGGGGACCTCGGGGGATGAGCAGTTCTTC. It is translated as CASSLGGGTSGDEQFF.

V gene TRBV6-1 combines with J gene TRBJ2-5; 12 bases are shared with TRBD2. Looked up from germline, CDR1 is MNHNS and CDR2 is SASEGT. The V segment lost 7 bases and the J segment 7 bases; nucleotides outside the gene matches: 4. The CDR3 covers 13 residues. The CDR3 region has the DNA TGTGCCAGCACCTCTAGCGGGAGGGCGACCCAGTACTTC. Encoded protein: CASTSSGRATQYF.

This rearrangement joins TRBV7-2 to TRBJ2-7; 8 bases are a match to TRBD1. The junction had 9 bases not matched to a gene; V was cut back by 1 base and J by 7 bases. Germline V gives CDR1 SGHTA, CDR2 FQGNSA. The CDR3 has 15 residues. For the CDR3, the DNA is TGTGCCAGCAGCTTAGGGGGGGACAGGCCTTTGGAGCAGTACTTC. Translation: CASSLGGDRPLEQYF.

V gene TRBV7-9 combines with J gene TRBJ2-3; 10 nucleotides match TRBD1. V trimming: 3 bases; J trimming: 0 bases; junction bases outside the gene matches: 9. The CDR3 has 18 amino acids. The V gene's germline CDR1 is SEHNR and CDR2 FQNEAQ (reference sequence). This CDR3 reads CASSFRTGGRSSTDTQYF. Here the CDR3 DNA reads TGTGCCAGCAGCTTCCGGACAGGGGGACGATCTAGCACAGATACGCAGTATTTT.

V is TRBV11-3 and J is TRBJ1-1; D is perhaps TRBD1 (6 bases). This CDR3 is 18 amino acids long. The germline V gene encodes CDR1 SGHNT and CDR2 YENEEA. V lost 4 bases and J 3 bases, leaving 24 bases between the germline ends. The CDR3, as DNA: TGTGCCAGCAGCTCGACAAGGAAGGTCGGGACACTCGACACTGAAGCTTTCTTT. The encoded protein is CASSSTRKVGTLDTEAFF.

J is TRBJ2-2 and V is TRBV5-1; D is possibly TRBD1 (5 bases). Germline values: CDR1 SGHRS, CDR2 YFSETQ. V dropped 5 bases and J dropped 3 bases, with 8 bases sitting between them. This CDR3 has 13 residues. The CDR3 DNA reads TGCGCCAGCAGGGTAGGGGACACCGGGGAGCTGTTTTTT. Protein: CASRVGDTGELFF.

This clone was found a few times. This chain connects TRBV5-4 to TRBJ2-1; maybe TRBD2 (6 bases). V was cut by 4 bases and J by 3 bases, with 14 bases left in between. Germline CDR1 and CDR2: SGHNT and YYREEE (reference sequence). The CDR3 runs 15 residues. The chain's CDR3 is CASSPRREYYNEQFF. The CDR3 region has the DNA TGTGCCAGCAGCCCGAGGAGGGAATACTACAATGAGCAGTTCTTC.

This clone was seen just once. This chain links TRBV4-2 with TRBJ1-2, with D perhaps TRBD1 (6 bases). Trimming took off 1 base at V and 4 bases at J, with 10 bases between the two ends. The CDR3 covers 14 residues. Per the germline V gene, CDR1 is LGHNA and CDR2 is YNFKEQ. CDR3 bases: TGTGCCAGCAGCCAAGGTCAGGGGACCTATGGCTACACCTTC. This encodes CASSQGQGTYGYTF.

The chain joins TRBV30 to TRBJ1-2; D is ambiguous. Trimming cost V 2 bases and J 1 base, with 8 bases left between them. CDR1 is GTSNPN, CDR2 SVGIG, per germline (reference sequence). CDR3 length: 13 amino acids. CDR3 sequence: CAWSLQFNYGYTF. As DNA, the CDR3 is TGTGCCTGGAGTCTACAGTTTAACTATGGCTACACCTTC.

The V gene is TRBV6-1, the J gene TRBJ2-1; D may be TRBD1 (6 bases). Per the germline V gene, CDR1 is MNHNS and CDR2 is SASEGT. The CDR3 is 14 residues long. Deletions cut 7 bases from V and 4 bases from J, with 14 bases between. CDR3 in amino acids: CASIEGQRYNEQFF. The DNA of the CDR3 is TGTGCCAGCATCGAGGGACAAAGATACAATGAGCAGTTCTTC.

This sequence joins TRBV5-6 and TRBJ2-4; 9 nucleotides agree with TRBD1. Per germline, CDR1 SGHDT and CDR2 YYEEEE. The ends lost 3 bases at V and 7 bases at J; junction bases unmatched: 5. The CDR3 runs 14 residues. In DNA, the CDR3 is TGTGCCAGCAGCTACCGGGACAGGGTTAACATTCAGTACTTC. It codes for CASSYRDRVNIQYF. The variable domain in full, completed from reference TRBV5-6 and TRBJ2-4, reads DAGVTQSPTHLIKTRGQQVTLRCSPKSGHDTVSWYQQALGQGPQFIFQYYEEEERQRGNFPDRFSGHQFPNYSSELNVNALLLGDSALYLCASSYRDRVNIQYFGAGTRLSVL.

The chain employs TRBV19 and TRBJ2-1; TRBD2 agrees at 10 bases. With 5 bases clipped from V and 7 bases from J, the junction kept 5 bases outside the gene matches. This CDR3 has 14 amino acids. Germline lookup yields CDR1 LNHDA and CDR2 SQIVND (reference sequence). This CDR3 is CASSPAGGRNEQFF. CDR3 DNA: TGTGCCAGTAGTCCAGCGGGAGGGAGGAATGAGCAGTTCTTC.

The V call is TRBV29-1, the J call TRBJ2-1; TRBD2 aligns across 8 bases. V lost 3 bases to trimming and J lost 4 bases; unmatched junction nucleotides: 5. This CDR3 comprises 14 residues. Per the germline V gene, CDR1 is SQVTM and CDR2 is ANQGSEA. The CDR3 is CSVDVRGVYNEQFF. The DNA of the CDR3 is TGCAGCGTTGATGTGCGGGGGGTTTACAATGAGCAGTTCTTC.

This clone has just a few counts. V gene TRBV28 combines with J gene TRBJ2-5; the match to TRBD1 covers 8 bases. Near its end, the DNA agrees better with TRBJ2-7, so the J call may be wrong. This CDR3 is 13 amino acids long. Germline V gene lookup returns CDR1 MDHEN and CDR2 SYDVKM. This CDR3 reads CASSGQGWYEQYF. Here the CDR3 DNA reads TGTGCCAGCAGTGGACAGGGTTGGTACGAGCAGTACTTC.